Shown below are 19 T cell receptor beta chains from a single sample sequenced in a study of CXCR3-negative and CXCR3-positive naive CD8 T cells. Study-wide findings and caveats: TRB CDR3s were more hydrophobic in CXCR3-positive than in CXCR3-negative naive cells.

For these TCRs, the target antigens are not known. All TRB cDNA libraries came from 5' RACE performed with UMI labels. TCRdb reprocessed the 5' RACE reads, with one entry per CDR3 protein and no DNA. Recorded for this sample: roughly 120,000 distinct CDR3 sequences. Sequenced: naive CXCR3+ CD8+ T cells from blood. Subset of the sample: CD45RO-CCR7+CD27+CD95- naive CD8+ T cells expressing CXCR3 (TNR3+). These receptors originate from a human donor in good health. Some clones in this sample may be carry-over from other donors' samples.

The rearrangement joins TRBV7-9 to TRBJ2-3; TCRdb picks TRBD1, but there is no DNA to check that call. The CDR3 is made up of 13 amino acids. Germline V gives CDR1 SEHNR, CDR2 FQNEAQ (reference sequence). CDR3 loop: CASSSPGSDTQYF.

The gene calls are TRBV21-1 and TRBJ1-2; the D call from TCRdb, TRBD1, cannot be confirmed without DNA. TRBV21-1 is a listed pseudogene. The CDR3 spans 15 residues. This CDR3 reads CASNDFGSDRGSYTF.

The gene calls are TRBV6-5 and TRBJ1-5. Looked up from germline, CDR1 is MNHEY and CDR2 is SVGAGI. This CDR3 has 13 amino acids. The CDR3 is CASSPAFNQPQHF.

The rearrangement uses TRBV4-1 and TRBJ1-1. There are 13 residues in the CDR3. Germline CDR1 MGHRA, CDR2 YSYEKL. Here the CDR3 reads CASSQVWELRAFF.

The chain joins TRBV20-1 to TRBJ1-1; the TRBD1 assignment by TCRdb is unverifiable without DNA. Per the germline V gene, CDR1 is DFQATT and CDR2 is SNEGSKA (reference sequence). This CDR3 contains 16 residues. The CDR3 region is CSARDPEGELDTEAFF.

The chain employs TRBV12-2 and TRBJ1-1. TRBV12-2 is tagged as a pseudogene. The CDR3 runs 11 residues. CDR3 sequence: CASRLGQKAFF.

The V and J genes are TRBV14 and TRBJ2-1; TCRdb picks TRBD1, but there is no DNA to check that call. The CDR3 runs to 13 residues. From germline, CDR1 is SGHDN and CDR2 FVKESK. The CDR3 region is CASSRGYTPGQFF. Together with reference TRBV14 and TRBJ2-1, the CDR3 gives the full variable domain: EAGVTQFPSHSVIEKGQTVTLRCDPISGHDNLYWYRRVMGKEIKFLLHFVKESKQDESGMPNNRFLAERTGGTYSTLKVQPAELEDSGVYFCASSRGYTPGQFFGPGTRLTVL.

The chain is built from TRBV27 and TRBJ2-7; TCRdb reports TRBD1, a call that lacks DNA to check it against. CDR1 and CDR2 from the germline V gene are MNHEY and SMNVEV (reference sequence). The CDR3 contains 15 residues. This CDR3 reads CASSPLLGQGRLQYF.

The gene calls are TRBV7-6 and TRBJ2-1. This CDR3 region has 15 residues. CDR1 and CDR2 from the germline V gene are SGHVS and FNYEAQ. The CDR3: CASSRATLSYNEQFF.

This chain uses TRBV6-6 with TRBJ1-1. CDR1 is MNHNY, CDR2 SVGAGI, per germline (reference sequence). The CDR3 totals 13 residues. The CDR3 region is CASILRVGAEAFF.

J is TRBJ1-2 and V is TRBV14. The CDR3 covers 15 residues. The germline CDR1 and CDR2 sequences are SGHDN and FVKESK. The CDR3 region is CASSQEAVPNYGYTF.

The chain employs TRBV28 and TRBJ2-2; without DNA, the TCRdb call of TRBD1 cannot be checked. Per germline, CDR1 MDHEN and CDR2 SYDVKM. This CDR3 contains 16 residues. The CDR3 here is CASSLVFIGTGGELFF.

The rearrangement links TRBV4-2 to TRBJ1-3; checking the TCRdb D call of TRBD1 is not possible without DNA. Germline-derived CDR1 and CDR2 are LGHNA and YNFKEQ. The CDR3 is 16 amino acids. CDR3 residues: CASSQAMVPRGNTIYF.

The gene calls are TRBV29-1 and TRBJ2-2; the D call from TCRdb, TRBD1, cannot be confirmed without DNA. The V gene's germline CDR1 is SQVTM and CDR2 ANQGSEA. The CDR3 is made up of 16 amino acids. CDR3 in amino acids: CSVEALRTGSGGELFF.

The J gene is TRBJ2-1, the V gene TRBV29-1; with no DNA, the TCRdb D assignment of TRBD2 cannot be verified. Germline lookup yields CDR1 SQVTM and CDR2 ANQGSEA. The CDR3 is 16 amino acids. The CDR3 protein is CSVEDHGRASSNEQFF.

V and J are TRBV9 and TRBJ2-7. This CDR3 is 13 amino acids long. The V gene's germline CDR1 is SGDLS and CDR2 YYNGEE. Here the CDR3 reads CASSVEDFSEQYF.

CDR3 region: CAIRHSDLNTEAFF. The rearrangement uses TRBV6-5 and TRBJ1-1. CDR1 is MNHEY and CDR2 is SVGAGI in the germline V gene. CDR3 length: 14 amino acids.

CDR3 loop: CASSLTSGRALYSYNEQFF. The rearrangement links TRBV28 to TRBJ2-1; TCRdb's D call of TRBD2 is untestable without DNA. The CDR3 has 19 residues. Germline-derived CDR1 and CDR2 are MDHEN and SYDVKM.

V is TRBV6-2 or TRBV6-3 and J is TRBJ2-7; checking the TCRdb D call of TRBD1 is not possible without DNA. CDR3 length: 13 amino acids. Germline V CDR1 and CDR2: MNHEY, SVGEGT. CDR3 protein: CASSSTGRYEQYF.